Shown below are 32 T cell receptor beta chains from a single sample sequenced in a study of blood T cell repertoires in COVID-19. The data were produced by immunoSEQ multiplex PCR, yet TCRdb's version contains in-frame clones alone and is incomplete. The profile shows some 350,000 clones, roughly 90% of them singletons. The sample consisted of peripheral blood. These receptors were collected from a woman aged 25-40 years with COVID-19, enrolled during active disease.

This clone occurred once. The V gene is TRBV2, the J gene TRBJ2-5, with D possibly TRBD1 on 6 matching bases. The CDR3 contains 14 residues. The V and J ends lost 4 bases and 5 bases respectively, with 14 bases between them. CDR1 and CDR2 from the germline V gene are SNHLY and FYNNEI. The chain's CDR3 is CASSVLQGKETQYF. DNA for the CDR3: TGTGCCAGCAGTGTCCTGCAGGGGAAGGAGACCCAGTACTTC.

The V call is TRBV6-1, the J call TRBJ2-3; TRBD1 matches at 7 bases. Germline loops: CDR1 MNHNS, CDR2 SASEGT. Trimming took 5 bases from V and 7 from J; bases not matched to a gene: 6. The CDR3 totals 13 residues. CDR3 DNA sequence: TGTGCCAGCAGTTCAAGGGGGCAGTATACGCAGTATTTT. This gives the protein CASSSRGQYTQYF.

The gene calls are TRBV4-3 and TRBJ1-1; D is ambiguous. The CDR3 loop spans 16 amino acids. V lost 0 bases to trimming and J lost 0 bases, with 11 bases between them. The germline V gene has CDR1 LGHNA and CDR2 YSLEER. This CDR3 reads CASSQDLRQMNTEAFF. CDR3 nucleotide sequence: TGCGCCAGCAGCCAAGATCTCCGACAAATGAACACTGAAGCTTTCTTT.

V is TRBV28 and J is TRBJ2-1; 14 bases map to TRBD2. With V trimmed by 7 bases and J by 8 bases, 13 bases remained unmatched. The CDR3 sequence is 17 residues long. Germline V gene data show CDR1 as MDHEN and CDR2 as SYDVKM. This chain's CDR3 is CASTAEVGLAGVDEQFF. As DNA, the CDR3 is TGTGCCAGCACCGCGGAGGTGGGACTAGCGGGGGTCGATGAGCAGTTCTTC.

This chain connects TRBV5-5 to TRBJ2-7; TRBD2 agrees at 9 bases. The length of the CDR3 is 16 residues. V lost 1 base, J lost 2 bases, and 7 bases stayed unmatched. Germline loops: CDR1 SGHKS, CDR2 YYEKEE (reference sequence). The CDR3 DNA is TGTGCCAGCAGCTTGTCGGCTAGCGGGGAACCCTACGAGCAGTACGTC. This encodes CASSLSASGEPYEQYV.

This clone was observed a few times. The J gene is TRBJ1-1, the V gene TRBV19, with D unclear. V lost 6 bases and J 6 bases, leaving 20 bases between the germline ends. The CDR3 is made up of 15 amino acids. The germline V gene has CDR1 LNHDA and CDR2 SQIVND (reference sequence). This chain's CDR3 is CASRLERGSGAEAFF. In DNA, the CDR3 is TGTGCCAGTAGACTTGAGAGAGGGAGCGGAGCTGAAGCTTTCTTT. The full variable domain, rest sourced from reference TRBV19 and TRBJ1-1, is DGGITQSPKYLFRKEGQNVTLSCEQNLNHDAMYWYRQDPGQGLRLIYYSQIVNDFQKGDIAEGYSVSREKKESFPLTVTSAQKNPTAFYLCASRLERGSGAEAFFGQGTRLTVV.

This clone was recorded at least ten times. The J gene is TRBJ2-1, the V gene TRBV11-3; 7 bases match TRBD2. This CDR3 is built from 13 residues. Trimming cost V 8 bases and J 9 bases; bases outside gene matches: 10. CDR1 is SGHNT and CDR2 is YENEEA in the germline V gene. The CDR3 DNA follows: TGTGCCAGCGAGAAGCGGGGCCCTAGTGAGCAGTTCTTC. Translation gives CASEKRGPSEQFF.

The gene calls are TRBV5-1 and TRBJ1-2, with a possible D match to TRBD1 (6 bases). CDR1 and CDR2 (germline): SGHRS, YFSETQ. The V end lost 4 bases, the J end lost 3 bases, and 13 bases lay between the germline ends. The CDR3 spans 14 residues. Here the CDR3 DNA reads TGCGCCAGCAGCCCACAGGGAAAAGACTATGGCTACACCTTC. Translated: CASSPQGKDYGYTF.

This clone was recorded only once. The V and J genes are TRBV6-2 or TRBV6-3 and TRBJ2-7; 10 nucleotides line up with TRBD2. CDR1 and CDR2 (germline): MNHEY, SVGEGT. This CDR3 is 14 amino acids long. The ends lost 5 bases at V and 4 bases at J; junction bases unmatched: 5. This CDR3 is CASSRAGGRYEQYV. CDR3 bases: TGTGCCAGCAGTCGAGCGGGAGGGCGGTACGAGCAGTACGTC.

Turning to this clone: This sample includes further DNA sequences coding for the same CDR3. This chain joins TRBV30 and TRBJ2-3; D unresolved. V lost 5 bases and J lost 1, with 7 bases in between. The germline CDR1 and CDR2 sequences are GTSNPN and SVGIG (reference sequence). The CDR3 runs 12 residues. The CDR3 bases are TGTGCCTGGGGTCAGGGCACAGATACGCAGTATTTT. It yields the protein CAWGQGTDTQYF.

The V and J genes are TRBV28 and TRBJ1-5, with D uncertain. Looked up from germline, CDR1 is MDHEN and CDR2 is SYDVKM. The ends were cut back, 2 bases at V and 7 bases at J, with 12 bases in the middle. This CDR3 region has 14 residues. CDR3 loop: CASSLAPPGQPQHF. CDR3 DNA: TGTGCCAGCAGTTTAGCCCCCCCAGGACAGCCCCAGCATTTT.

The chain combines TRBV6-2 or TRBV6-3 with TRBJ1-2; D uncertain. This CDR3 is 14 amino acids long. V was cut by 2 bases and J by 8 bases, with 15 bases left in between. The V gene's germline CDR1 is MNHEY and CDR2 SVGEGT. CDR3 loop: CASSYPREGGGYTF. CDR3 coding DNA: TGTGCCAGCAGTTACCCGCGGGAGGGAGGAGGCTACACCTTC.

The chain joins TRBV3-1 (or the pseudogene TRBV3-2) to TRBJ2-5, with TRBD2 as a possible D gene (5 bases). The CDR3 is 14 amino acids. Trimming removed 4 bases at V and 4 bases at J, with 13 bases between. Germline CDR1 reads LGHDT; CDR2 reads YNNKEL (reference sequence). Written as DNA, the CDR3 is TGTGCCAGCAGCCTGTTGGGCCGGGGAGAGACCCAGTACTTC. Translated: CASSLLGRGETQYF.

The V call is TRBV9, the J call TRBJ2-5; 8 bases are a match to TRBD2. The CDR3 is 15 amino acids. Trimming removed 6 bases from V and 9 bases from J; junction bases left unmatched: 16. Germline V CDR1 and CDR2: SGDLS, YYNGEE. CDR3 coding DNA: TGTGCCAGCAAGCGGACGGCTAGCGGGCCCGGGGCCCAGTACTTC. Translated: CASKRTASGPGAQYF.

This chain uses TRBV6-2 or TRBV6-3 with TRBJ1-5, with 9 bases lining up with TRBD1. Germline-derived CDR1 and CDR2 are MNHEY and SVGEGT. The V segment lost 6 bases and the J segment 2 bases; nucleotides outside the gene matches: 14. The CDR3 loop spans 18 amino acids. The CDR3 protein is CASSSLGTGIHGNQPQHF. For the CDR3, the DNA is TGTGCCAGCAGCTCTCTCGGGACAGGGATTCATGGCAATCAGCCCCAGCATTTT.

The gene calls are TRBV5-1 and TRBJ2-1; a weak D match, TRBD2 (7 bases). The CDR3 extends over 14 amino acids. Trimming took 2 bases from V and 6 from J, leaving 12 bases between them. Germline loops: CDR1 SGHRS, CDR2 YFSETQ. Here the CDR3 DNA reads TGCGCCAGCAGCTTAGGGGGAGGGGTCAATGAGCAGTTCTTC. Its translation: CASSLGGGVNEQFF.

V gene TRBV7-9 combines with J gene TRBJ1-4; no reliable D call. The germline gives CDR1 SEHNR, CDR2 FQNEAQ (reference sequence). The CDR3 is made up of 16 amino acids. The V end was cut by 1 base, the J end by 4 bases, with 13 bases between. CDR3 DNA: TGTGCCAGCAGCTTAGGCCGGCCTGGGCTTAATGAAAAACTGTTTTTT. Its translation is CASSLGRPGLNEKLFF.

This chain joins TRBV11-2 and TRBJ1-2, with 12 bases aligning to TRBD1. The CDR3 covers 15 residues. Germline assignment: CDR1 SGHAT and CDR2 FQNNGV. The junction had 5 bases not matched to a gene; V was cut back by 6 bases and J by 3 bases. This CDR3 is CASRRDRGRYYGYTF. The DNA for the CDR3 is TGTGCCAGCAGACGGGACAGGGGGCGGTACTATGGCTACACCTTC.

The chain recombines TRBV9 with TRBJ2-2; perhaps TRBD1 as D (6 bases). V lost 2 bases and J lost 6, with 11 bases in between. The germline V gene has CDR1 SGDLS and CDR2 YYNGEE. The CDR3 covers 14 residues. CDR3 residues: CASSVGQSPGELFF. CDR3 DNA: TGTGCCAGCAGCGTTGGACAGTCCCCCGGGGAGCTGTTTTTT.

V and J are TRBV23-1 and TRBJ2-7; perhaps TRBD1 as D (6 bases). TRBV23-1 counts as an open reading frame of uncertain function. There are 16 residues in the CDR3. V was trimmed by 4 bases and J by 0 bases, leaving 16 bases between them. CDR3 nucleotides: TGCGCCAGCAGTCCGAGAGGGGGAAACTTCTCCTACGAGCAGTACGTC. It translates to CASSPRGGNFSYEQYV.

V gene TRBV7-2 combines with J gene TRBJ1-2; weak D call: TRBD1 (6 bases). Germline lookup yields CDR1 SGHTA and CDR2 FQGNSA. The CDR3 is 15 amino acids. The ends were cut back, 5 bases at V and 4 bases at J, with 17 bases in the middle. The DNA for the CDR3 is TGTGCCAGCAGCCGTAGCCTTCAGGGGCTCTATGGCTACACCTTC. Protein: CASSRSLQGLYGYTF.

The V call is TRBV6-2 or TRBV6-3, the J call TRBJ1-2, with D possibly being TRBD1 (5 bases). V dropped 0 bases and J dropped 4 bases, with 21 bases sitting between them. Looked up from germline, CDR1 is MNHEY and CDR2 is SVGEGT. CDR3 length: 18 residues. The CDR3 sequence is CASSYSWQGGLLPYGYTF. The CDR3, as DNA: TGTGCCAGCAGTTACTCTTGGCAGGGAGGGCTGTTGCCCTATGGCTACACCTTC.

The V gene is TRBV30, the J gene TRBJ2-1; TRBD2 matches at 7 bases. CDR1 and CDR2 from the germline V gene are GTSNPN and SVGIG (reference sequence). V lost 2 bases to trimming and J lost 3 bases; unmatched junction nucleotides: 4. The CDR3 runs to 14 residues. In DNA form, the CDR3 reads TGTGCCTGGAGTCGCGCTAGCGGCTACAATGAGCAGTTCTTC. It translates to CAWSRASGYNEQFF.

The V gene is TRBV7-8, the J gene TRBJ1-4; 12 bases match TRBD1. The length of the CDR3 is 16 residues. J lost 10 bases, V lost 1 base, and 7 bases had no gene match. The germline V gene encodes CDR1 SGHVS and CDR2 FQNEAQ. In DNA form, the CDR3 reads TGTGCCAGCAGCTTAGTGGGACAGGGGGCAATAGGAAAACTGTTTTTT. The encoded protein is CASSLVGQGAIGKLFF.

The chain has TRBV4-3 and TRBJ2-1, with 10 bases aligning to TRBD2. The CDR3 contains 15 residues. CDR1 and CDR2 from the germline V gene are LGHNA and YSLEER. J lost 5 bases, V lost 5 bases, and 6 bases had no gene match. For the CDR3, the DNA is TGCGCCAGCAGCAAACTCGGGACTAGCGACAATGAGCAGTTCTTC. It translates to CASSKLGTSDNEQFF.

This rearrangement joins TRBV6-5 to TRBJ2-1; perhaps TRBD1 as D (7 bases). Trimming removed 7 bases at V and 2 bases at J, with 9 bases between. This CDR3 contains 13 residues. Germline CDR1 is MNHEY and CDR2 is SVGAGI. The CDR3 is CASTRGAYNEQFF. In DNA, the CDR3 is TGTGCCAGCACCAGGGGGGCCTACAATGAGCAGTTCTTC.

The rearrangement links TRBV9 to TRBJ1-2; D remains ambiguous. The CDR3 runs to 14 residues. The germline gives CDR1 SGDLS, CDR2 YYNGEE. Trimming took 0 bases from V and 2 from J, leaving 8 bases between them. CDR3 bases: TGTGCCAGCAGCGTAGCTGAGCGAAACTATGGCTACACCTTC. As protein: CASSVAERNYGYTF. Looking up the rest from reference TRBV9 and TRBJ1-2 gives the full variable domain: DSGVTQTPKHLITATGQRVTLRCSPRSGDLSVYWYQQSLDQGLQFLIQYYNGEERAKGNILERFSAQQFPDLHSELNLSSLELGDSALYFCASSVAERNYGYTFGSGTRLTVV.

This clone occurred once. The V call is TRBV19, the J call TRBJ1-3, with 12 bases lining up with TRBD1. V shed 7 bases, J shed 4 bases, and the junction held 14 bases outside the gene matches. The CDR3 length is 18 residues. CDR1 is LNHDA and CDR2 is SQIVND in the germline V gene (reference sequence). In DNA form, the CDR3 reads TGTGCCAGTAAACCGGGACAGGGGGCTGTAGGTTACGGAAACACCATATATTTT. Translating it yields CASKPGQGAVGYGNTIYF. The whole variable domain, filled in from reference TRBV19 and TRBJ1-3, reads DGGITQSPKYLFRKEGQNVTLSCEQNLNHDAMYWYRQDPGQGLRLIYYSQIVNDFQKGDIAEGYSVSREKKESFPLTVTSAQKNPTAFYLCASKPGQGAVGYGNTIYFGEGSWLTVV.

As concerns this clone: Other DNA sequences in this sample translate to the same CDR3. CDR3 residues: CASSPEQETQYF. The CDR3 DNA reads as TGTGCCAGCTCACCCGAGCAAGAGACCCAGTACTTC. The chain has TRBV18 and TRBJ2-5, with no clear D. CDR1 and CDR2 from the germline V gene are KGHSH and LQKENI. V was shortened by 3 bases and J by 2 bases, with 4 bases between the two germline ends. The CDR3 is made up of 12 amino acids.

The rearrangement links TRBV3-1 (or the pseudogene TRBV3-2) to TRBJ2-1, with 13 nucleotides matching TRBD2. The trim removed 6 bases at V and 1 base at J, leaving 6 bases unmatched. This CDR3 is 17 amino acids long. Looked up from germline, CDR1 is LGHDT and CDR2 is YNNKEL (reference sequence). CDR3 sequence: CASRRTSGGASYNEQFF. The CDR3 DNA reads as TGTGCCAGCAGGCGAACTAGCGGGGGGGCATCCTACAATGAGCAGTTCTTC.

The V call is TRBV7-9, the J call TRBJ2-3; D is perhaps TRBD2 (5 bases). V lost 8 bases to trimming and J lost 6 bases, with 15 bases between them. Per the germline V gene, CDR1 is SEHNR and CDR2 is FQNEAQ (reference sequence). This CDR3 has 13 residues. CDR3 sequence: CASQISRGDTQYF. In nucleotides, the CDR3 is TGTGCCAGCCAGATATCTAGAGGGGATACGCAGTATTTT.

This sequence joins TRBV24-1 and TRBJ2-7, with D possibly matching TRBD2 (6 bases). CDR3 length equals 18 residues. Germline loops: CDR1 KGHDR, CDR2 SFDVKD. V gave up 4 bases and J gave up 4 bases, with 25 bases separating them. CDR3 sequence (DNA): TGTGCCACCAGTGACGCCCCCCAAAAGGTCGGAGGGAGATACGAGCAGTACGTC. Protein: CATSDAPQKVGGRYEQYV.